Listed here are 30 T cell receptor beta chains from one sample, sequenced in a study of CD8 T cells in ankylosing spondylitis. MiXCR, applied by TCRdb to the 5' RACE reads, yields one record per CDR3 protein. The data hold more than 150,000 distinct CDR3 sequences, with approximately 12% observed a single time. Sequencing input: blood, either unsorted or a sorted T cell fraction (not recorded which). The receptors derive from a female donor with ankylosing spondylitis or in good health (not recorded which).

This clonotype has only a few counts. This chain uses TRBV7-2 with TRBJ2-7, with TRBD2 matching over 11 bases. From germline, CDR1 is SGHTA and CDR2 FQGNSA. This CDR3 spans 15 amino acids. The trim removed 1 base at V and 6 bases at J, leaving 5 bases unmatched. CDR3 sequence reads: CASSLVGLAGGEQYF. Written as DNA, the CDR3 is TGTGCCAGCAGCTTAGTAGGCCTAGCGGGAGGCGAGCAGTACTTC.

V is TRBV20-1 and J is TRBJ1-5, with D perhaps TRBD1 (5 bases). Looked up from germline, CDR1 is DFQATT and CDR2 is SNEGSKA (reference sequence). The CDR3 runs 17 residues. V was cut by 2 bases and J by 1 base, with 18 bases left in between. The DNA of the CDR3 is TGCAGTGCTAGATCGCGTGCACAGGTAGGAAGCAATCAGCCCCAGCATTTT. This gives the protein CSARSRAQVGSNQPQHF.

This clonotype was seen only a few times. The chain carries TRBV5-1 and TRBJ1-2; 9 bases fit TRBD1. V shed 4 bases, J shed 6 bases, and the junction held 7 bases outside the gene matches. CDR3 length: 14 residues. Germline-derived CDR1 and CDR2 are SGHRS and YFSETQ. The CDR3 here is CASSLQGARDGYTF. The CDR3 bases are TGCGCCAGCAGCCTACAGGGGGCGCGGGATGGCTACACCTTC.

This clonotype occurred many times. CDR3 sequence reads: CASSLVAVNTGELFF. The CDR3 DNA reads as TGTGCCAGCAGCTTAGTAGCGGTAAACACCGGGGAGCTGTTTTTT. The chain is built from TRBV7-9 and TRBJ2-2; D is perhaps TRBD2 (6 bases). The V end was cut by 1 base, the J end by 2 bases, with 8 bases between. Germline V gene data show CDR1 as SEHNR and CDR2 as FQNEAQ (reference sequence). This CDR3 contains 15 residues.

V gene TRBV11-1 combines with J gene TRBJ2-5; either TRBD1 or TRBD2 may fit D (5 bases each). Trimming cost V 6 bases and J 1 base, with 9 bases left between them. This CDR3 is built from 13 residues. The germline V gene encodes CDR1 SGHAT and CDR2 FQDESV (reference sequence). The CDR3 reads CASRGTPQETQYF. In nucleotides, the CDR3 is TGTGCCAGCAGAGGGACCCCCCAAGAGACCCAGTACTTC.

This clonotype appeared many times. V and J are TRBV7-8 and TRBJ1-1, with 9 bases fitting TRBD1. The CDR3 spans 18 residues. The J segment lost 4 bases and the V segment lost 5 bases, leaving 17 bases of the junction unmatched. Germline V lookup: CDR1 SGHVS, CDR2 FQNEAQ. The CDR3 nucleotides are TGTGCCAGCAGCCCCAACCTGGGGACAGGGTATGCAGGCACTGAAGCTTTCTTT. It encodes CASSPNLGTGYAGTEAFF. Drawing the rest from reference TRBV7-8 and TRBJ1-1, the complete variable domain is GAGVSQSPRYKVAKRGQDVALRCDPISGHVSLFWYQQALGQGPEFLTYFQNEAQLDKSGLPSDRFFAERPEGSVSTLKIQRTQQEDSAVYLCASSPNLGTGYAGTEAFFGQGTRLTVV.

This clonotype was seen only a few times. The rearrangement uses TRBV7-2 and TRBJ2-1, with TRBD2 matching 9 bases. V dropped 5 bases and J dropped 7; count of bases not matched to a gene: 12. The CDR3 loop spans 16 amino acids. The germline gives CDR1 SGHTA, CDR2 FQGNSA. In DNA form, the CDR3 reads TGTGCCAGCAGCCCGGGGCCTAGCGGGATAGGGAATGAGCAGTTCTTC. Protein sequence: CASSPGPSGIGNEQFF.

This clonotype has ten or more counts. The V gene is TRBV15, the J gene TRBJ1-5; 7 nucleotides line up with TRBD1. This CDR3 comprises 15 residues. Unmatched junction bases numbered 6, after V lost 5 bases and J lost 2 bases. Germline V gene data show CDR1 as LNHNV and CDR2 as YYDKDF (reference sequence). CDR3 coding DNA: TGTGCCACCAGCCTCGACAGGGTTCGCAATCAGCCCCAGCATTTT. It codes for CATSLDRVRNQPQHF.

This clonotype came up many times. CDR3 protein: CASSPGSLGEKLFF. CDR3 coding DNA: TGCGCCAGCAGCCCGGGGTCCTTGGGCGAAAAACTGTTTTTT. V is TRBV5-1 and J is TRBJ1-4; D unclear. The CDR3 runs 14 residues. V was cut by 4 bases and J by 8 bases, with 15 bases left in between. Germline V gene lookup returns CDR1 SGHRS and CDR2 YFSETQ.

This clonotype was picked up many times. The genes are TRBV7-8 and TRBJ2-3, with a possible D match to TRBD1 (5 bases). V gave up 5 bases and J gave up 5 bases, with 17 bases separating them. The germline CDR1 and CDR2 sequences are SGHVS and FQNEAQ. There are 15 residues in the CDR3. The chain's CDR3 is CASSPDSLTGDTQYF. Here the CDR3 DNA reads TGTGCCAGCAGCCCAGACAGCCTCACGGGAGATACGCAGTATTTT. The full variable domain, completed using reference TRBV7-8 and TRBJ2-3, is GAGVSQSPRYKVAKRGQDVALRCDPISGHVSLFWYQQALGQGPEFLTYFQNEAQLDKSGLPSDRFFAERPEGSVSTLKIQRTQQEDSAVYLCASSPDSLTGDTQYFGPGTRLTVL.

This clonotype was seen a handful of times. The chain couples TRBV28 to TRBJ2-7, with 9 bases fitting TRBD1. The CDR3 sequence is 13 residues long. Germline CDR1 MDHEN, CDR2 SYDVKM. V was pared by 7 bases and J by 3 bases, with 4 bases of the junction left unmatched. In DNA, the CDR3 is TGTGCCAGCACCACAGGGGGCCGCTACGAGCAGTACTTC. Residues: CASTTGGRYEQYF.

This clonotype was recorded many times. The chain is built from TRBV27 and TRBJ2-7; D perhaps matches TRBD2 (6 bases). The CDR3 sequence is 15 residues long. Trimming stripped 6 bases from V and 0 bases from J, with 15 bases between. CDR1 MNHEY and CDR2 SMNVEV come from the germline V gene (reference sequence). CDR3 protein: CASSIGGSISYEQYF. The CDR3 nucleotides read TGTGCCAGCAGCATAGGAGGGTCCATCTCCTACGAGCAGTACTTC.

This clonotype was seen many times. The J gene is TRBJ1-5, the V gene TRBV20-1; D not certain. Germline-derived CDR1 and CDR2 are DFQATT and SNEGSKA (reference sequence). The CDR3 length is 13 residues. With 5 bases removed from V and 2 bases from J, the gap between germline ends came to 10 bases. The CDR3: CSAGVAGNQPQHF. CDR3 nucleotide sequence: TGCAGTGCTGGGGTGGCGGGCAATCAGCCCCAGCATTTT.

This clonotype has ten or more counts. The V call is TRBV7-2, the J call TRBJ2-7, with 8 bases identical to TRBD1. The germline V gene has CDR1 SGHTA and CDR2 FQGNSA. V lost 6 bases to trimming and J lost 7 bases; unmatched junction nucleotides: 14. The CDR3 runs 15 residues. The CDR3 nucleotides read TGTGCCAGCAGGGTCGGACAGGGCTTTCGTGGGGAGCAGTACTTC. Protein sequence: CASRVGQGFRGEQYF.

The chain recombines TRBV7-2 with TRBJ2-2; the D is unclear. Germline V gene sequence: CDR1 SGHTA, CDR2 FQGNSA. Deletions cut 4 bases from V and 4 bases from J, with 19 bases between. This CDR3 has 17 amino acids. The CDR3 sequence: CASSSSRALSRTGELFF. The CDR3 nucleotides read TGTGCCAGCAGCTCCAGCCGGGCTCTTAGCCGCACCGGGGAGCTGTTTTTT. Full variable domain (missing parts from reference TRBV7-2 and TRBJ2-2): GAGVSQSPSNKVTEKGKDVELRCDPISGHTALYWYRQSLGQGLEFLIYFQGNSAPDKSGLPSDRFSAERTGGSVSTLTIQRTQQEDSAVYLCASSSSRALSRTGELFFGEGSRLTVL.

As concerns this clonotype: This may arise from a read error, as a much more abundant clone is one base away. V usage is TRBV14 and J usage is TRBJ1-2; D remains unclear. CDR3 size: 12 residues. In germline, CDR1 is SGHDN, CDR2 FVKESK. The CDR3 DNA reads as TGTGCCAACAGCCAAGAAGGGTTGAGCTACACCTTC. It specifies CANSQEGLSYTF.

Only a few counts were recorded for this clonotype. The chain uses TRBV9 and TRBJ2-7; 9 bases agree with TRBD1. The V gene's germline CDR1 is SGDLS and CDR2 YYNGEE. This CDR3 comprises 15 residues. Trimming cost V 4 bases and J 3 bases; bases outside gene matches: 8. The CDR3 DNA sequence: TGTGCCAGCAGCTCTCGGCCGGGACAGGGCTACGAGCAGTACTTC. Protein: CASSSRPGQGYEQYF.

There are many counts of this clonotype. The chain joins TRBV6-1 to TRBJ1-5; D is undetermined. This CDR3 is 13 amino acids long. Between the trimmed V and J ends, which lost 4 bases and 5 bases, there was a span of 9 bases. CDR1 is MNHNS and CDR2 is SASEGT in the germline V gene. The CDR3, as DNA: TGTGCCAGCAGTGGTCTCGAGGATCAGCCCCAGCATTTT. Amino acid sequence: CASSGLEDQPQHF.

This clonotype showed up just a few times. The rearrangement links TRBV29-1 to TRBJ2-5, with TRBD2 matching over 10 bases. Germline V gene data show CDR1 as SQVTM and CDR2 as ANQGSEA. The CDR3 totals 16 residues. Trimming took 2 bases from V and 2 from J; bases not matched to a gene: 8. The CDR3 coding sequence is TGCAGCGTTGAATTGCTAGGGACTAGCGTTCAAGAGACCCAGTACTTC. Translating it yields CSVELLGTSVQETQYF.

This rearrangement joins TRBV9 to TRBJ2-5; D not certain. The CDR3 has 14 amino acids. In germline, CDR1 is SGDLS, CDR2 YYNGEE. Trimming shortened V by 0 bases and J by 1 base, and 7 bases separated the two germline ends. CDR3 DNA sequence: TGTGCCAGCAGCGTAGAGGCAAGCCAAGAGACCCAGTACTTC. Its protein product is CASSVEASQETQYF.

The gene calls are TRBV9 and TRBJ2-5; TRBD1 aligns across 9 bases. The CDR3 has 13 amino acids. J gave up 4 bases and V 5 bases, and 3 bases lay outside the gene matches. Germline-derived CDR1 and CDR2 are SGDLS and YYNGEE. This chain's CDR3 is CASSTGGSETQYF. DNA of the CDR3: TGTGCCAGCAGTACAGGGGGCTCAGAGACCCAGTACTTC.

DNA for the CDR3: TGTGCCAGCACCTGGGGGGGATTTAACTCTGGGGCCAACGTCCTGACTTTC. Amino acids: CASTWGGFNSGANVLTF. V and J are TRBV28 and TRBJ2-6, with 7 bases lining up with TRBD2. Germline CDR1 and CDR2: MDHEN and SYDVKM. The length of the CDR3 is 17 residues. The V gene end was trimmed by 7 bases and the J gene end by 0 bases; junction bases not matched to a gene: 9.

This clonotype has ten or more counts. This chain uses TRBV15 with TRBJ2-3; D may be TRBD2 (5 bases). In germline, CDR1 is LNHNV, CDR2 YYDKDF (reference sequence). The V and J ends lost 0 bases and 6 bases respectively, with 7 bases between them. CDR3 length: 13 residues. DNA for the CDR3: TGTGCCACCAGCAGAGATAGGAGGGATACGCAGTATTTT. It encodes CATSRDRRDTQYF. The full variable domain, rest sourced from reference TRBV15 and TRBJ2-3, is DAMVIQNPRYQVTQFGKPVTLSCSQTLNHNVMYWYQQKSSQAPKLLFHYYDKDFNNEADTPDNFQSRRPNTSFCFLDIRSPGLGDTAMYLCATSRDRRDTQYFGPGTRLTVL.

There are many counts of this clonotype. The genes are TRBV9 and TRBJ1-5; TRBD1 might be the D (5 bases). The CDR3 sequence is 14 residues long. The germline V gene encodes CDR1 SGDLS and CDR2 YYNGEE. V lost 4 bases to trimming and J lost 2 bases, with 10 bases between them. DNA of the CDR3: TGTGCCAGCAGCTTACTGGGGGGCAATCAGCCCCAGCATTTT. This translates into CASSLLGGNQPQHF.

This clonotype came up many times. The V call is TRBV7-6, the J call TRBJ2-1, with TRBD2 matching over 9 bases. V shed 6 bases, J shed 0 bases, and the junction held 3 bases outside the gene matches. The CDR3 is 15 residues long. Germline loops: CDR1 SGHVS, CDR2 FNYEAQ. This CDR3 is CASRELAGSYNEQFF. CDR3 sequence (DNA): TGTGCCAGCAGAGAACTAGCGGGCTCCTACAATGAGCAGTTCTTC.

The sample holds a few counts of this clonotype. The rearrangement joins TRBV7-9 to TRBJ2-5; 7 bases are shared with TRBD1. The V gene's germline CDR1 is SEHNR and CDR2 FQNEAQ (reference sequence). The CDR3 consists of 13 residues. With 4 bases clipped from V and 5 bases from J, the junction kept 4 bases outside the gene matches. CDR3 DNA: TGTGCCAGCAGCTCGACAGGGTTGGAGACCCAGTACTTC. Its protein product is CASSSTGLETQYF.

This clonotype was observed many times. The V call is TRBV11-2, the J call TRBJ2-3; TRBD2 aligns across 7 bases. Germline trimming cut 4 bases from V and 0 bases from J; bases unmatched to any gene: 7. This CDR3 is 16 amino acids long. Germline CDR1 is SGHAT and CDR2 is FQNNGV. The CDR3 sequence: CASSSVGRESTDTQYF. CDR3 coding DNA: TGTGCCAGCAGCTCAGTCGGGCGGGAGAGCACAGATACGCAGTATTTT.

This clonotype occurred many times. The genes are TRBV5-1 and TRBJ1-2; D call uncertain. Germline CDR1 SGHRS, CDR2 YFSETQ. CDR3 length equals 14 residues. V was cut by 0 bases and J by 1 base, with 7 bases left in between. This CDR3 reads CASSLDGLNYGYTF. The CDR3 DNA reads TGCGCCAGCAGCTTGGACGGACTTAACTATGGCTACACCTTC.

This clonotype was seen ten or more times. The chain combines TRBV29-1 with TRBJ2-7; TRBD1 is a possible D gene (5 bases). Deletions cut 7 bases from V and 6 bases from J, with 22 bases between. There are 14 residues in the CDR3. Germline V lookup: CDR1 SQVTM, CDR2 ANQGSEA. This CDR3 is CSARPSGTTAEQYF. The CDR3, as DNA: TGCAGCGCCCGCCCATCCGGCACGACAGCCGAGCAGTACTTC.

This clonotype was detected many times. The chain recombines TRBV28 with TRBJ1-5; D ambiguous. Trimming took 3 bases from V and 9 from J, leaving 3 bases between them. Germline V gives CDR1 MDHEN, CDR2 SYDVKM. This CDR3 is 10 amino acids long. The CDR3 loop is CASSFGPQHF. CDR3 DNA sequence: TGTGCCAGCAGTTTTGGGCCCCAGCATTTT.